This note documents a single TCR beta chain sequence. Its antigen is unknown. Germline CDR1 reads MDHEN; CDR2 reads SYDVKM. The CDR3 is 12 residues long. V dropped 11 bases and J dropped 6 bases, with 17 bases sitting between them. The record originates from a study of Ad26.COV2.S vaccination and SARS-CoV-2 variants. Profiling relied on immunoSEQ multiplex PCR, and the TCRdb table lists in-frame clones only, not all of them. Of more than 120,000 clones listed, 75% to 90% are singletons. Study-wide results and caveats: Overall T cell responses may have been underestimated by the analyses of TCR breadth and depth.

This material consisted of peripheral blood, taken after recovery from COVID-19. This sequence originates from a human donor who had recovered from COVID-19. The genes are TRBV28 and TRBJ2-7; TRBD1 or TRBD2 may be the D gene (6 bases each). This CDR3 is CAGETEGGEQYF. The CDR3 coding sequence is TGTGCCGGGGAGACGGAGGGGGGCGAGCAGTACTTC.